The 14 T cell receptor beta chains below all came from one sample that was sequenced in a study of blood T cell repertoires in COVID-19. Clones were sequenced by immunoSEQ multiplex PCR, and TCRdb holds only the in-frame ones, with some missing. Counted here are fewer than 150,000 clones, approximately 86% occurring once; the ten biggest clones make up 0.75% to 0.9%. Sequencing was done on a sample of peripheral blood. Receptors were obtained from a woman aged 45-60 years with active or convalescent COVID-19.

The V and J genes are TRBV28 and TRBJ1-1, with D perhaps matching TRBD1 (5 bases). CDR1 is MDHEN and CDR2 is SYDVKM in the germline V gene. CDR3 length: 12 residues. V lost 9 bases, J lost 3 bases, and 11 bases lay in between. The CDR3: CASRRGYTEAFF. In nucleotides, the CDR3 is TGTGCCAGTCGACGGGGGTACACTGAAGCTTTCTTT.

This chain uses TRBV7-9 with TRBJ1-1, with TRBD1 identical over 10 bases. The CDR3 consists of 16 residues. V gave up 6 bases and J gave up 1 base; unmatched junction bases: 8. Germline lookup yields CDR1 SEHNR and CDR2 FQNEAQ (reference sequence). For the CDR3, the DNA is TGTGCCAGCAGGGTCTACCGGACAGGGGGGAACACTGAAGCTTTCTTT. Translating gives CASRVYRTGGNTEAFF.

The gene calls are TRBV9 and TRBJ2-7, with no clear D. From germline, CDR1 is SGDLS and CDR2 YYNGEE. The CDR3 contains 14 residues. With 4 bases removed from V and 3 bases from J, the gap between germline ends came to 14 bases. CDR3 protein: CASSRGSNLYEQYF. CDR3 bases: TGTGCCAGCAGCCGAGGATCTAACCTCTACGAGCAGTACTTC.

The V gene is TRBV6-2 or TRBV6-3, the J gene TRBJ1-2; no firm D call. This CDR3 spans 12 amino acids. The ends were cut back, 5 bases at V and 4 bases at J, with 8 bases in the middle. Germline V gene sequence: CDR1 MNHEY, CDR2 SVGEGT. The CDR3 DNA is TGTGCCAGCAGTAAAGGCGGCTATGGCTACACCTTC. This encodes CASSKGGYGYTF.

The chain recombines TRBV19 with TRBJ1-5; 11 bases agree with TRBD1. There are 14 residues in the CDR3. Germline V lookup: CDR1 LNHDA, CDR2 SQIVND (reference sequence). V shed 6 bases and J 7 bases; nucleotides not matched to a gene: 5. Here the CDR3 DNA reads TGTGCCAGTAGGTCCGGGACAGGGGGGCAGCCCCAGCATTTT. This encodes CASRSGTGGQPQHF.

J is TRBJ2-1 and V is TRBV11-2; 9 nucleotides line up with TRBD2. V was clipped by 5 bases and J by 5 bases; unmatched bases: 13. This CDR3 is 17 amino acids long. Germline CDR1 reads SGHAT; CDR2 reads FQNNGV. The CDR3 DNA is TGTGCCAGCAGCGGATGGGTCGCGGGAGGGATGGACAATGAGCAGTTCTTC. Translated, it gives CASSGWVAGGMDNEQFF.

This chain joins TRBV5-1 and TRBJ1-5; a possible D gene is TRBD1 (6 bases). This CDR3 is 14 amino acids long. Germline values: CDR1 SGHRS, CDR2 YFSETQ. V gave up 1 base and J gave up 1 base, with 6 bases separating them. The CDR3 sequence is CASSLTGSNQPQHF. CDR3 bases: TGCGCCAGCAGCTTGACAGGGAGCAATCAGCCCCAGCATTTT.

V gene TRBV7-2 combines with J gene TRBJ2-7; unclear D gene. The CDR3 loop spans 15 amino acids. From germline, CDR1 is SGHTA and CDR2 FQGNSA. The V and J ends lost 1 base and 2 bases respectively, with 12 bases between them. The CDR3 protein is CASSLGLGLTYEQYF. The CDR3 nucleotides read TGTGCCAGCAGCTTAGGGCTAGGTTTGACCTACGAGCAGTACTTC.

This clone was counted once. The chain couples TRBV28 to TRBJ1-2; TRBD1 matches 7 bases. This CDR3 has 13 residues. Germline CDR1 reads MDHEN; CDR2 reads SYDVKM. Trimming cost V 6 bases and J 5 bases; bases outside gene matches: 6. The CDR3 loop reads CASRGTGDYGYTF. CDR3 nucleotides: TGTGCCAGCAGAGGAACAGGGGATTATGGCTACACCTTC.

The V call is TRBV5-4, the J call TRBJ2-7; possibly TRBD2 for D (6 bases). The CDR3 length is 14 residues. Germline V gene sequence: CDR1 SGHNT, CDR2 YYREEE (reference sequence). V gave up 4 bases and J gave up 0 bases, with 11 bases separating them. The CDR3 nucleotides read TGTGCCAGCAGCCCCGGGACTGTCTCCTACGAGCAGTACTTC. It specifies CASSPGTVSYEQYF.

The CDR3 DNA is TGTGCCAGCGCCGAACTTTTTGGTGAAGAGACCCAGTACTTC. It yields the protein CASAELFGEETQYF. This sequence joins TRBV6-5 and TRBJ2-5; D gene uncertain. The V gene lost 8 bases and the J gene lost 3 bases, with 16 bases spanning the gap. Germline CDR1 reads MNHEY; CDR2 reads SVGAGI. The CDR3 covers 14 residues.

The genes are TRBV5-6 and TRBJ2-7, with a tentative D call TRBD2 (5 bases). The CDR3 runs 12 residues. Germline assignment: CDR1 SGHDT and CDR2 YYEEEE. Trimming stripped 0 bases from V and 6 bases from J, with 7 bases between. The CDR3 loop reads CASSLGRVEQYF. The CDR3 bases are TGTGCCAGCAGCTTGGGGCGGGTCGAGCAGTACTTC.

V usage is TRBV21-1 and J usage is TRBJ2-7; the table's D call of TRBD2 was not tested on the DNA. TRBV21-1 is deemed a pseudogene. CDR3 length: 19 residues. The DNA of the CDR3 is TGTGCCAGCAGCAAAGGTCAATTCGGTAGCGGGAGGGATTCCTACGAGCAGTACTTC. It specifies CASSKGQFGSGRDSYEQYF.

This clone appeared a few times. The chain combines TRBV12-3 or TRBV12-4 with TRBJ1-1; tentative D call: TRBD1 (5 bases). V was trimmed by 3 bases and J by 11 bases, leaving 10 bases between them. This CDR3 has 11 amino acids. The CDR3 loop is CASSLQGGAFF. In DNA form, the CDR3 reads TGTGCCAGCAGTTTGCAGGGTGGGGCTTTCTTT.